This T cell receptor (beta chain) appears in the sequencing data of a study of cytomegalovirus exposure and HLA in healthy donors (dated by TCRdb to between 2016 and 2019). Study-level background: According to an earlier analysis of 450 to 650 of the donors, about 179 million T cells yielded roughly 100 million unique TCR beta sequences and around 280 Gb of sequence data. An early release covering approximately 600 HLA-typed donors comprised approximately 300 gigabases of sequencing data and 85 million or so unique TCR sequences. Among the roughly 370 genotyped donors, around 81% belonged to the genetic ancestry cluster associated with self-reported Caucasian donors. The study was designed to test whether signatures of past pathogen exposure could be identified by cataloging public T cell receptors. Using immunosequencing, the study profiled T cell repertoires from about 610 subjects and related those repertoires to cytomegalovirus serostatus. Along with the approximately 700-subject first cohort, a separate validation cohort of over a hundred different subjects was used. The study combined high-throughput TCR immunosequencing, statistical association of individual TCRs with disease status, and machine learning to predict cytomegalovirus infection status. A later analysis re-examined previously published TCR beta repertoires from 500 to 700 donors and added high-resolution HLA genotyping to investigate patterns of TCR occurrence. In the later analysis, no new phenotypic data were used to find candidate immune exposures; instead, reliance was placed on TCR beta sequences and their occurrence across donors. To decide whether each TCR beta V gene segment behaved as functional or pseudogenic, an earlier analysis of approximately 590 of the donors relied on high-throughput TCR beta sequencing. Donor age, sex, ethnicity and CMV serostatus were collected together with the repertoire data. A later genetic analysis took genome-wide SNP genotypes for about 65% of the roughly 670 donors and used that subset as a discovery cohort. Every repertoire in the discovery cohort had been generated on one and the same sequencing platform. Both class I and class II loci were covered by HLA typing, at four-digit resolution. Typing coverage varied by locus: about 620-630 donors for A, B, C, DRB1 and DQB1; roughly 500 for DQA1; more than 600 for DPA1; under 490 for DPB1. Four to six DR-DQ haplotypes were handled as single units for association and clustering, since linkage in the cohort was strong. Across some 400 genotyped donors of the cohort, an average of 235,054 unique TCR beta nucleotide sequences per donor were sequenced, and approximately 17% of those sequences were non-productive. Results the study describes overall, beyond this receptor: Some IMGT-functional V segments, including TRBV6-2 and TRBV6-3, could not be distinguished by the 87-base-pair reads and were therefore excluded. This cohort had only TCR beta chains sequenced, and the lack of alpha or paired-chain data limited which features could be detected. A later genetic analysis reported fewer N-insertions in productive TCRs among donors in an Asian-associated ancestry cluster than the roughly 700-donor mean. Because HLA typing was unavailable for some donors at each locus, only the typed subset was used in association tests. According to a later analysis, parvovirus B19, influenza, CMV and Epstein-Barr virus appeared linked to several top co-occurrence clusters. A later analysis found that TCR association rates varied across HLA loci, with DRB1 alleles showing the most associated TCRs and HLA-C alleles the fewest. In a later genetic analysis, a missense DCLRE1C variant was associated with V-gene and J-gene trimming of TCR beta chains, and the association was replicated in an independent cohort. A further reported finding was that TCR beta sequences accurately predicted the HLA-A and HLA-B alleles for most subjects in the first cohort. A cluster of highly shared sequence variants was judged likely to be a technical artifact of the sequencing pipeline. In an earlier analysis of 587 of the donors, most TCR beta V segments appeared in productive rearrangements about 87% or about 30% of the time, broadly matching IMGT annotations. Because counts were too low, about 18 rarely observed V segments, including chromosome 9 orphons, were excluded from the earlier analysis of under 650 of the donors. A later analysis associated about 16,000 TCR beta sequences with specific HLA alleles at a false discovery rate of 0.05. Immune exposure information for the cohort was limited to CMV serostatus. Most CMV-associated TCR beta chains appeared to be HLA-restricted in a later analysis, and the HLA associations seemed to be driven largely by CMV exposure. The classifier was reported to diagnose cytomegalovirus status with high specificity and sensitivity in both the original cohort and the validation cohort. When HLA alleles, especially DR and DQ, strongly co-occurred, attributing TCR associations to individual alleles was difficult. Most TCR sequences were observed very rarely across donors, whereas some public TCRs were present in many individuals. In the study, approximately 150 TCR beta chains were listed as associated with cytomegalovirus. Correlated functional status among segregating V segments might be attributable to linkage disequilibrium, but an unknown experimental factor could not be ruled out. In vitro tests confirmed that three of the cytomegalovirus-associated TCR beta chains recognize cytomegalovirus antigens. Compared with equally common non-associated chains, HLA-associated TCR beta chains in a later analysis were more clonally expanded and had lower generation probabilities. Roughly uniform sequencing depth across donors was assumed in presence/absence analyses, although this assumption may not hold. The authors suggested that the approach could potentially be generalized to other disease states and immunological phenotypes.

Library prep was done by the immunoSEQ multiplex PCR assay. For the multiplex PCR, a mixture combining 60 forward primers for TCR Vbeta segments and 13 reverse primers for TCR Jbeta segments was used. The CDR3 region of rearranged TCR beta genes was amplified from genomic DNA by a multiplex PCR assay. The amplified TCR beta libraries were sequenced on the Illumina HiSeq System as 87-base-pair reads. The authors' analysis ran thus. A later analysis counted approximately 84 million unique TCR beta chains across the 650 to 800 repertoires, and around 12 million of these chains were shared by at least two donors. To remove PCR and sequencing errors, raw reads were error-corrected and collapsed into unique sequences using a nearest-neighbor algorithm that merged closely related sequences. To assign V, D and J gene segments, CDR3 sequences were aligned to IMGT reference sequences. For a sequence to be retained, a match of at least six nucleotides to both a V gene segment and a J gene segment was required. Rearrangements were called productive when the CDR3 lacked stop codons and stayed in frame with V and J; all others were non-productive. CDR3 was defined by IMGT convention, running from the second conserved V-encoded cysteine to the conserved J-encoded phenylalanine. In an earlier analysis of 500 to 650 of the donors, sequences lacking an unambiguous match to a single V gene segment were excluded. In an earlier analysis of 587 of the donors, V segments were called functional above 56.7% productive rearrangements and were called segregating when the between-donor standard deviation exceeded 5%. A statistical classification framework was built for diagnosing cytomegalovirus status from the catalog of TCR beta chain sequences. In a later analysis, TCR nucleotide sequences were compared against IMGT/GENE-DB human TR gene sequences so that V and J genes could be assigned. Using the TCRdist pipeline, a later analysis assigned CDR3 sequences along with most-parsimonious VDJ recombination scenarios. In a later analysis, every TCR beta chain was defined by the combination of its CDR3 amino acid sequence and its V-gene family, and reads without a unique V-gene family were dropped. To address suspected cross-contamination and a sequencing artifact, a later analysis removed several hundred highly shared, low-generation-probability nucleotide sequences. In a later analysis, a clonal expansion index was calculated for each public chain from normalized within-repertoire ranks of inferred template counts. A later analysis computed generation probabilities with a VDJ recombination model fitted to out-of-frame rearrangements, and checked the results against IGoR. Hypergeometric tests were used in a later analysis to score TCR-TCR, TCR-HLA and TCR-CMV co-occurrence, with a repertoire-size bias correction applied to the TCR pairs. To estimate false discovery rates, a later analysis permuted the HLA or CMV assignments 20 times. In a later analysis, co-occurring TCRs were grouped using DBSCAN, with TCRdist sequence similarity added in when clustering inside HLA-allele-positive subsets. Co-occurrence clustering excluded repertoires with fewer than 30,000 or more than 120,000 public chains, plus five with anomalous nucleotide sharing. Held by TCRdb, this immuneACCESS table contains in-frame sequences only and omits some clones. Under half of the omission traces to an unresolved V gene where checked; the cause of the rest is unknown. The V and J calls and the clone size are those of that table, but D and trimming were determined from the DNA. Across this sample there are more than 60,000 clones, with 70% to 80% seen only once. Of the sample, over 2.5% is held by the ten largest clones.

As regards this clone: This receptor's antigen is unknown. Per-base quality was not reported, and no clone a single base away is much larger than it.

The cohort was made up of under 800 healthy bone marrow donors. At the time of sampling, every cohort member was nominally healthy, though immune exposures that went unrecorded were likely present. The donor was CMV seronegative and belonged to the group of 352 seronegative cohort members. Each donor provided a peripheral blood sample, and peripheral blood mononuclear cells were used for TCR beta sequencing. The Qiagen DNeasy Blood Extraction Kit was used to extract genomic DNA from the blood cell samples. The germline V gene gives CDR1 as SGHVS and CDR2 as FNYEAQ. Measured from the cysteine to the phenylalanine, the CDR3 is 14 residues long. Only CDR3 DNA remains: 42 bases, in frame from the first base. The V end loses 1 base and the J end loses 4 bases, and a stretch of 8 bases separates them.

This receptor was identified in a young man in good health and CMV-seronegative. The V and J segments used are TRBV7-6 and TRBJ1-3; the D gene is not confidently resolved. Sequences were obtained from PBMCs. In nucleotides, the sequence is TGTGCCAGCAGCTTAGTTCAGGTCGGAAACACCATATATTTT. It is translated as CASSLVQVGNTIYF.